The T cell receptor (beta chain) described here comes from a study of blood T cell repertoires in COVID-19. In the original analysis: Quantification of nucleated cells was approximated via reference gene primer amplification. TCRdb's table, derived via immunoSEQ multiplex PCR, lists solely in-frame clones and lacks some. V, J and clone size derive from that table, while D and trimming were established from the DNA sequence. In the table there are under 350,000 clones, around 85% of which are singletons. Germline CDR1 reads DFQATT; CDR2 reads SNEGSKA (reference sequence). The length of the CDR3 is 10 residues. The germline V and J ends were trimmed by 6 bases and 6 bases, with 7 bases remaining between them.

The chain joins TRBV20-1 to TRBJ2-3; no reliable D call. Sequencing was carried out using peripheral blood. The TCR sequence derives from a human donor in a cohort sampled during active COVID-19. CDR3 residues: CSAVPDTQYF. CDR3 bases: TGCAGTGCCGTCCCGGATACGCAGTATTTT.